This T cell receptor (beta chain) originates from a study of blood T cells in healthy people across ages. This clonotype was counted a few times. The CDR3 consists of 13 residues. Trimming removed 4 bases at V and 10 bases at J, with 13 bases between. Germline loops: CDR1 SGHDN, CDR2 FVKESK. A J-beta primer mix and a sample-barcoded 5' primer were used in a second PCR of roughly 6 to 12 cycles. Each of the cDNA molecules was tagged by a template-switch adaptor with 12 random nucleotides. TCRdb ran MiXCR on the 5' RACE reads and lists one entry per CDR3 protein. The sample records more than 450,000 distinct CDR3 sequences, approximately 26% being singletons. These data were also filed under a second study, of T cells of mothers and their children.

Specimen: blood. This TCR derives from a boy between 2 and 10 years old in good health. The chain recombines TRBV14 with TRBJ1-4, with D perhaps TRBD1 (5 bases). This CDR3 is CASSLDNGGKLFF. For the CDR3, the DNA is TGTGCCAGCAGCCTTGACAACGGGGGAAAACTGTTTTTT.